These 7 T cell receptor beta chains share one sample of origin, sequenced in a study of vaccination and CD4 T cells after COVID-19 (dated by TCRdb to about 2022). Their target antigens are unknown. This sample's time point label indicates: late sampling 161 to 241 days after vaccination in three convalescent patients. What this sample's treatment or condition label stands for: roughly ten-day PBMC culture with coronavirus spike peptide pools or control peptides (ViraFEST assay). The library was produced with PCR. Sequencing used an Illumina iSeq 100. At the Johns Hopkins FTIC core, DNA from the cultured CD4+ T cells underwent TCR sequencing with the Oncomine TCR Beta short-read assay. The raw public data were reprocessed by TCRdb itself: fastp quality trimming at Q25, MiXCR clonotype calling, in-frame beta chains only. One record per CDR3 amino acid sequence lists the most common genes and DNA. Present in this sample are about 23,000 distinct CDR3 sequences, over 40% of which were seen just once. The ten most abundant clones make up approximately 5% of the sample.

Sample: CD4+ T cells from blood, cultured in vitro, taken about 7 months after SARS-CoV-2 vaccination. The receptors stem from a human donor who had recovered from COVID-19.

This chain links TRBV27 with TRBJ2-2, with a tentative D call TRBD2 (5 bases). With 5 bases removed from V and 2 bases from J, the gap between germline ends came to 18 bases. Germline values: CDR1 MNHEY, CDR2 SMNVEV (reference sequence). The CDR3 contains 17 residues. The CDR3, as DNA: TGTGCCAGCAGTCCCGACCCGTACCGGGGAAACACCGGGGAGCTGTTTTTT. Its protein product is CASSPDPYRGNTGELFF.

The rearrangement joins TRBV2 to TRBJ1-2; the D gene is possibly TRBD1 (5 bases). The V and J ends lost 6 bases and 2 bases respectively, with 16 bases between them. This CDR3 is built from 15 residues. CDR1 is SNHLY and CDR2 is FYNNEI in the germline V gene. CDR3 sequence (DNA): TGTGCCAGCAGCAGTTCGGGGAACAGGAACTATGGCTACACCTTC. Translating gives CASSSSGNRNYGYTF. Based on the CDR3 plus reference TRBV2 and TRBJ1-2, the full variable domain is EPEVTQTPSHQVTQMGQEVILRCVPISNHLYFYWYRQILGQKVEFLVSFYNNEISEKSEIFDDQFSVERPDGSNFTLKIRSTKLEDSAMYFCASSSSGNRNYGYTFGSGTRLTVV.

This chain joins TRBV5-1 and TRBJ1-5, with 7 bases lining up with TRBD1. With 4 bases clipped from V and 6 bases from J, the junction kept 10 bases outside the gene matches. Germline loops: CDR1 SGHRS, CDR2 YFSETQ. This CDR3 contains 15 residues. CDR3 coding DNA: TGCGCCAGCAGCCCACGGGCAGGGGGAGGTCAGCCCCAGCATTTT. Residues: CASSPRAGGGQPQHF.

The V and J genes are TRBV28 and TRBJ2-7, with 14 bases matching TRBD2. The CDR3 is 18 residues long. From germline, CDR1 is MDHEN and CDR2 SYDVKM. V lost 3 bases to trimming and J lost 4 bases; unmatched junction nucleotides: 11. Here the CDR3 reads CASSFPSTSGRARYEQYF. As DNA, the CDR3 is TGTGCCAGCAGTTTTCCGTCGACTAGCGGGAGGGCCAGGTACGAGCAGTACTTC. The full variable domain, rest sourced from reference TRBV28 and TRBJ2-7, is DVKVTQSSRYLVKRTGEKVFLECVQDMDHENMFWYRQDPGLGLRLIYFSYDVKMKEKGDIPEGYSVSREKKERFSLILESASTNQTSMYLCASSFPSTSGRARYEQYFGPGTRLTVT.

The chain uses TRBV28 and TRBJ2-5, with 7 bases aligning to TRBD2. This CDR3 contains 14 residues. The germline V gene has CDR1 MDHEN and CDR2 SYDVKM. V dropped 5 bases and J dropped 0; count of bases not matched to a gene: 3. The CDR3 spells CASSALAYQETQYF. CDR3 sequence (DNA): TGTGCCAGCAGTGCACTAGCGTACCAAGAGACCCAGTACTTC. Full variable domain (missing parts from reference TRBV28 and TRBJ2-5): DVKVTQSSRYLVKRTGEKVFLECVQDMDHENMFWYRQDPGLGLRLIYFSYDVKMKEKGDIPEGYSVSREKKERFSLILESASTNQTSMYLCASSALAYQETQYFGPGTRLLVL.

This clonotype has only a few counts. V gene TRBV19 combines with J gene TRBJ1-5, with 8 nucleotides matching TRBD1. Germline assignment: CDR1 LNHDA and CDR2 SQIVND (reference sequence). CDR3 length: 13 amino acids. The ends lost 5 bases at V and 5 bases at J; junction bases unmatched: 2. CDR3 bases: TGTGCCAGTAGTCCAGGGGGCGATCAGCCCCAGCATTTT. Amino acid sequence: CASSPGGDQPQHF.

The chain combines TRBV20-1 with TRBJ2-5, with 7 bases lining up with TRBD1. With V trimmed by 0 bases and J by 5 bases, 9 bases remained unmatched. CDR1 is DFQATT and CDR2 is SNEGSKA in the germline V gene (reference sequence). CDR3 length: 15 amino acids. The CDR3 protein is CSARDTDRAFETQYF. The CDR3 nucleotides read TGCAGTGCTAGAGATACCGACAGGGCGTTCGAGACCCAGTACTTC.